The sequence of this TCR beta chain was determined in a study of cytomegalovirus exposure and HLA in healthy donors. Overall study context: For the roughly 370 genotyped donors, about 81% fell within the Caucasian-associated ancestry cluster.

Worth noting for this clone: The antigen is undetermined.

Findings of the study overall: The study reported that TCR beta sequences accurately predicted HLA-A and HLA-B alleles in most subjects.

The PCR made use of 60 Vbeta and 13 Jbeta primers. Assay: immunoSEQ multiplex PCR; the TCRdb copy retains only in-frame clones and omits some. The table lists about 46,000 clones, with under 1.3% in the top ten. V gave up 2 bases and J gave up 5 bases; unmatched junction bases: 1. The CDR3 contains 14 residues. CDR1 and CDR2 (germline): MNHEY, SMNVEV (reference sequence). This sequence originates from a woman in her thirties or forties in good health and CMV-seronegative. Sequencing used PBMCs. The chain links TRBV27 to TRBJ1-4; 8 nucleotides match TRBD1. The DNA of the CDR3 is TGTGCCAGCAGTTTAGCAGGGGGCAATGAAAAACTGTTTTTT. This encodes CASSLAGGNEKLFF.